The present T cell receptor (beta chain) was sequenced within a study of response to subunit inactivated influenza vaccine. General study findings and limits: Few additional T cells are recruited per seasonal influenza vaccination, authors suggested.

This clonotype has just a few counts. Its antigen is unidentified. In TCRdb, the RT-PCR reads were re-called with MiXCR into one record per CDR3 protein. The table has approximately 200,000 distinct CDR3 sequences, under 15% seen once. Trimming cost V 4 bases and J 4 bases, with 14 bases left between them. Per the germline V gene, CDR1 is SQVTM and CDR2 is ANQGSEA. This CDR3 contains 13 residues. This chain links TRBV29-1 with TRBJ2-7; either TRBD1 or TRBD2 may supply D (7 bases each). Sequences were derived from CD8+ T cells sorted from PBMCs, sampled roughly 5 days after vaccination. This receptor was identified in a man aged 45-65 years who received an inactivated influenza vaccine. The CDR3 DNA reads TGCAGCGTTGGGGGGGGACAGACTTACGAGCAGTACTTC. The encoded protein is CSVGGGQTYEQYF.